The clone carrying this T cell receptor beta chain appeared a single time. In the original analysis: Amplification with reference gene primers provided the estimates of nucleated cell counts. Some clones are missing from TCRdb's copy, which holds only in-frame ones; the method was immunoSEQ multiplex PCR. The V and J calls and clone size were taken over from that table, and D and trimming were inferred from the DNA. The sample contains 20,000 to 30,000 clones, roughly 83% of which appear only once. This entry belongs to a study of blood T cell repertoires in COVID-19. Overall study: Nucleic acid was either cDNA or gDNA, and it came from T cells, B-cell-depleted T cells, or PBMCs.

This CDR3 is 13 amino acids long. V was cut by 6 bases and J by 6 bases, with 14 bases left in between. Germline CDR1 is MNHEY and CDR2 is SVGAGI. Sample: peripheral blood. The TCR was taken from a human donor with active COVID-19. The donor label of this sample is uncertain. V usage is TRBV6-5 and J usage is TRBJ1-2; TRBD1 might be the D (5 bases). This chain's CDR3 is CASRGLIAHGYTF. In DNA form, the CDR3 reads TGTGCCAGCAGGGGGCTAATTGCGCATGGCTACACCTTC.